The rows below give T cell receptor beta chains drawn from one sample of a study of T cells expressing NK-cell markers. From its re-call of the 5' RACE reads, TCRdb lists each CDR3 protein once, without DNA. This listing includes some 300,000 distinct CDR3 sequences. The sample comprised blood T cells: a sorted CD56 or NKG2C T cell subset, CD4+ or CD8+ T cells, or bulk PBMC T cells (not recorded which). These receptors were collected from a young man in good health. The CDR3 runs from the conserved cysteine through the conserved F or W. The order of the fields is V gene, J gene, CDR3 protein.

V gene: TRBV7-2
J gene: TRBJ1-2
CDR3 protein: CASSPPHRANYGYTF

V gene: TRBV12-3/TRBV12-4
J gene: TRBJ1-4
CDR3 protein: CASTQSQGRANEKLFF

V gene: TRBV5-1
J gene: TRBJ2-1
CDR3 protein: CASSPRTSYNEQFF

V gene: TRBV20-1
J gene: TRBJ2-1
CDR3 protein: CSAPEVGKAYNEQFF

V gene: TRBV24-1
J gene: TRBJ2-5
CDR3 protein: CATSDFVGGRGTQYF

V gene: TRBV12-3/TRBV12-4
J gene: TRBJ2-6
CDR3 protein: CASNPPGFNVLTF

V gene: TRBV19
J gene: TRBJ2-1
CDR3 protein: CASRTIGTGFNEQFF

V gene: TRBV12-3/TRBV12-4
J gene: TRBJ2-3
CDR3 protein: CASSPIRVGGTDTQYF

V gene: TRBV2
J gene: TRBJ2-3
CDR3 protein: CARGSGERTDTQYF

V gene: TRBV10-3
J gene: TRBJ2-7
CDR3 protein: CATTSGRAPLEQYF

V gene: TRBV12-3/TRBV12-4
J gene: TRBJ1-1
CDR3 protein: CASSLAPSVENTEAFF

V gene: TRBV7-2
J gene: TRBJ2-1
CDR3 protein: CASSLDPSRYNEQFF

V gene: TRBV20-1
J gene: TRBJ2-1
CDR3 protein: CSARAPGVSGTEQFF

V gene: TRBV6-1
J gene: TRBJ2-1
CDR3 protein: CASIMRDRGSYNEQFF

V gene: TRBV6-4
J gene: TRBJ1-5
CDR3 protein: CASSDRGGGPQHF

V gene: TRBV29-1
J gene: TRBJ2-1
CDR3 protein: CSVGEGLGSIRYNEQFF

V gene: TRBV28
J gene: TRBJ2-1
CDR3 protein: CASSFESYNEQFF

V gene: TRBV6-5
J gene: TRBJ2-5
CDR3 protein: CASTPANSPWGSQYF

V gene: TRBV19
J gene: TRBJ1-3
CDR3 protein: CASGVVRSSGNTIYF

V gene: TRBV14
J gene: TRBJ2-2
CDR3 protein: CASSQQSGELFF

V gene: TRBV7-2
J gene: TRBJ1-5
CDR3 protein: CASSGQVINQPQHF

V gene: TRBV25-1
J gene: TRBJ2-6
CDR3 protein: CASLGAPGANVLTF

V gene: TRBV10-3
J gene: TRBJ2-1
CDR3 protein: CAISEMTSSHEQFF

V gene: TRBV5-5
J gene: TRBJ1-6
CDR3 protein: CASSYAGTGEHSPLHF

V gene: TRBV12-3/TRBV12-4
J gene: TRBJ1-2
CDR3 protein: CATMDRATSNYGYTF

V gene: TRBV4-1
J gene: TRBJ2-5
CDR3 protein: CASSQGNQETQYF

V gene: TRBV24-1
J gene: TRBJ2-1
CDR3 protein: CATSRRDGNNEQFF